Listed here is a single TCR beta chain. It has no known antigen specificity. No base qualities exist here, and no much larger clone lies one base off it. Cut back by 8 bases and 1 base, the V and J ends lie 14 bases apart. CDR1 and CDR2 are read off the germline V gene (reference sequence) as DFQATT and SNEGSKA. Including the terminal cysteine and phenylalanine, the CDR3 comprises 13 residues. Only the CDR3 portion is preserved as DNA: 39 bases, with reading frame beginning at the first base. Synthesis of TCR cDNA relied on 5'RACE template switching, a step that introduced a universal primer site along with unique molecular identifiers. Priming for cDNA synthesis came from both the TCR alpha and TCR beta constant segments. Libraries were amplified in two PCR steps, with sample barcodes and sequencing adapters added in the second step. Sequencing of the libraries was done on either Illumina HiSeq 2500 (2x100 bp) or NovaSeq (2x150 bp). As for the original processing: MIGEC handled demultiplexing of reads and collapsing into UMI consensus sequences, while MiXCR performed V(D)J alignment. Using edgeR on replicate PBMC samples, clonotypes were called vaccine-responding if FDR was below 0.01 and the log2 fold change was above 5 up to day 15. Bulk clonotypes were assigned CD4 or CD8 identity according to which sequenced CD4 or CD8 repertoire held them at higher abundance. Starting from the raw public reads, TCRdb applied fastp trimming at Q25, assembled clones with MiXCR and retained in-frame beta chains. Entries are consolidated by CDR3 protein sequence, retaining the most common genes and DNA. TCRdb's processing, not the study's, gives the V and J calls here. The sample table records under 300,000 distinct CDR3 sequences; 6.5% to 8.5% of these occur just once. The top ten constitute approximately 0.84% of the sample.

What the treatment or condition label conveys for this sample: live attenuated yellow fever vaccine strain. PBMCs were isolated from peripheral blood using a standard Ficoll-Paque protocol. CD4 and CD8 T-cell fractions were isolated with Dynabeads CD4 and CD8 positive selection kits. RNA was extracted with TriZol from bulk PBMCs, CD4 and CD8 fractions, and dextramer-positive and dextramer-negative fractions. The data belong to a study of T cells after yellow fever vaccination (dated by TCRdb to between 2018 and 2021). About the study as a whole: The SMART-Seq v4 Ultra Low Input RNA kit was used to prepare libraries from fractions with low cell numbers. Bulk TCR alpha and beta repertoires were sequenced longitudinally to track T-cell clones before and after primary and booster YFV17D yellow fever vaccination. Blood was drawn at multiple timepoints before and after primary and secondary immunization, with bulk PBMC replicates and cell subsets isolated. The cohort comprised two healthy male donors, one aged 18 to 30 and one aged 30 to 39 years. Points the paper makes about the study in general: Most clones expanded after primary vaccination were re-detected after the booster (96% of CD4 and around 88% of CD8), suggesting broad memory maintenance. FACS-sorted repertoires could contain abundant contaminating clonotypes from the bulk population, so computational filtering was required. Because the study included only a couple of donors, the extent to which the findings can be generalized is limited. Compared with the primary T-cell response, the secondary T-cell response was weaker but faster, peaking on day 5 rather than day 15. A small fraction of clonotypes showed up in both the CD4 and CD8 compartments, probably as a result of convergent recombination.

The V and J genes are TRBV20-1 and TRBJ2-5; the D region possibly corresponds to TRBD1 (5 bases align). The sequencing used CD4+ T cells sorted from PBMCs, collected 15 days after the yellow fever booster vaccination. This TCR was sampled from a man aged 25-40 years who received the YFV17D yellow fever vaccine. The bases read TGCAGTCTGTCGGACATGCTCCAAGAGACCCAGTACTTC. Translated, it gives CSLSDMLQETQYF.